Following are 6 T cell receptor beta chains from one sample sequenced in a study of T cell repertoires in cytomegalovirus infection. TCRdb reanalysed the reads using MiXCR and keeps one entry per CDR3 protein. Here the sample spans tens of thousands of distinct CDR3 sequences, more than 20% being singletons. These receptors have no identified antigens. The specimen was CD8+ T cells from cultured PBMCs, collected from culture after CMV antigen stimulation. The receptors shown here come from a human donor in good health (CMV status not recorded). Some clones in this sample may be carry-over from other donors' samples.

The chain links TRBV27 to TRBJ2-5; no clear D gene. The CDR3 sequence is 18 residues long. Germline values: CDR1 MNHEY, CDR2 SMNVEV (reference sequence). Trimming took off 7 bases at V and 5 bases at J, with 29 bases between the two ends. The CDR3 region has the DNA TGTGCCAGCATCCCTTTTCCACCGACAATACCCCGGTGGGAGACCCAGTACTTC. It encodes CASIPFPPTIPRWETQYF.

This clonotype was seen a few times. The rearrangement links TRBV7-9 to TRBJ2-2; perhaps TRBD1 as D (6 bases). This CDR3 contains 14 residues. The V end was cut by 4 bases, the J end by 5 bases, with 11 bases between. CDR1 and CDR2 (germline): SEHNR, FQNEAQ (reference sequence). In DNA, the CDR3 is TGTGCCAGCAGCTCGGAAAGGGGGACCGGGGAGCTGTTTTTT. This encodes CASSSERGTGELFF.

This clonotype was counted only a few times. The rearrangement uses TRBV7-6 and TRBJ2-1; D gene ambiguous. Germline V gene lookup returns CDR1 SGHVS and CDR2 FNYEAQ. CDR3 length: 12 amino acids. V gave up 3 bases and J gave up 10 bases, with 10 bases separating them. Here the CDR3 reads CASSFGGWEQFF. The CDR3 DNA follows: TGTGCCAGCAGCTTTGGTGGGTGGGAGCAGTTCTTC.

The V call is TRBV7-6, the J call TRBJ1-1, with D tentatively TRBD1 (5 bases). The germline gives CDR1 SGHVS, CDR2 FNYEAQ. The ends were cut back, 8 bases at V and 1 base at J, with 20 bases in the middle. CDR3 size: 16 residues. In DNA, the CDR3 is TGTGCCAGCGCTTCAGGGACGGCCGGATGGAACACTGAAGCTTTCTTT. This codes for CASASGTAGWNTEAFF.

This clonotype has a single count. The rearrangement joins TRBV19 to TRBJ1-5; D is unresolved. V shed 3 bases and J shed 0 bases, with 6 bases lying between them. CDR1 LNHDA and CDR2 SQIVND come from the germline V gene (reference sequence). The CDR3 extends over 14 amino acids. This CDR3 is CASSIDDSNQPQHF. CDR3 bases: TGTGCCAGTAGTATTGACGATAGCAATCAGCCCCAGCATTTT. The full variable domain, its missing parts supplied by reference TRBV19 and TRBJ1-5, is DGGITQSPKYLFRKEGQNVTLSCEQNLNHDAMYWYRQDPGQGLRLIYYSQIVNDFQKGDIAEGYSVSREKKESFPLTVTSAQKNPTAFYLCASSIDDSNQPQHFGDGTRLSIL.

The chain has TRBV30 and TRBJ2-6; 7 bases are shared with TRBD2. This CDR3 is built from 18 residues. Germline assignment: CDR1 GTSNPN and CDR2 SVGIG (reference sequence). V lost 5 bases and J lost 4; bases outside the gene matches: 17. The CDR3 region is CAWSRGGQEFFGANVLTF. For the CDR3, the DNA is TGTGCCTGGTCCCGCGGGGGTCAGGAGTTTTTCGGGGCCAACGTCCTGACTTTC.